This entry describes one TCR beta chain. These data come from a study of shared clonotypes between healthy human individuals. V shed 7 bases and J 5 bases; nucleotides not matched to a gene: 11. The CDR3 runs 14 residues. Germline V gene data show CDR1 as GTSNPN and CDR2 as SVGIG (reference sequence). Assay used: immunoSEQ multiplex PCR; TCRdb lists only in-frame clones, some missing. Of 2 million to 2.5 million clones in the sample, approximately 95% are singletons; the top ten hold 0.1% to 0.15%. The sequencing input was naive CD4+ T cells sorted from blood. Specified subset: CD45RA+ positively selected. This chain links TRBV30 with TRBJ2-3; 8 bases agree with TRBD2. The TCR sequence derives from a man younger than 35 in good health. The CDR3 sequence: CALAGTRGRDTQYF. The CDR3 DNA sequence: TGTGCCTTGGCCGGGACTAGAGGGAGAGATACGCAGTATTTT. The full variable domain, rest sourced from reference TRBV30 and TRBJ2-3, is SQTIHQWPATLVQPVGSPLSLECTVEGTSNPNLYWYRQAAGRGLQLLFYSVGIGQISSEVPQNLSASRPQDRQFILSSKKLLLSDSGFYLCALAGTRGRDTQYFGPGTRLTVL.